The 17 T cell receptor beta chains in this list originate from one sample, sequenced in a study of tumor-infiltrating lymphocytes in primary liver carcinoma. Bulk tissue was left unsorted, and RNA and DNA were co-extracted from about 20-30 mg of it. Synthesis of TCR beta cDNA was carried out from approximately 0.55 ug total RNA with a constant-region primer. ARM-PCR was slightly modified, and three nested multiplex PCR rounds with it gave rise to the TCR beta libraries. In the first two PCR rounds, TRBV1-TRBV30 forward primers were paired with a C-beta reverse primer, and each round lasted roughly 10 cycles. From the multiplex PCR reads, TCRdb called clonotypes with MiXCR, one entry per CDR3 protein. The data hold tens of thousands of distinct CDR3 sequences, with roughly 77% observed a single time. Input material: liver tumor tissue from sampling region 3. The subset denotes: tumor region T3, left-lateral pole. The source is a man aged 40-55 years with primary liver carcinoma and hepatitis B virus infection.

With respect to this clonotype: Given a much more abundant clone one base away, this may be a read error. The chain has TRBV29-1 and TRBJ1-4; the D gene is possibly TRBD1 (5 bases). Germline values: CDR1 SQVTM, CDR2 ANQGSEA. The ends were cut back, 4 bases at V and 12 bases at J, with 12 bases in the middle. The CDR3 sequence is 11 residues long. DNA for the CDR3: TGCAGCGTTGCACGGGGGGAAGAACTGTTTTTT. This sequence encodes CSVARGEELFF. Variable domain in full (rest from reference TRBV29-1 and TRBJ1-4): SAVISQKPSRDICQRGTSLTIQCQVDSQVTMMFWYRQQPGQSLTLIATANQGSEATYESGFVIDKFPISRPNLTFSTLTVSNMSPEDSSIYLCSVARGEELFFGSGTQLSVL.

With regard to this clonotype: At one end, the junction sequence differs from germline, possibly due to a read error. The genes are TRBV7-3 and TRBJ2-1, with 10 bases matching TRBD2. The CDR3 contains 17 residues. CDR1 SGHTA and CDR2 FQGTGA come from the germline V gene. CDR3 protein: CASSPIVDASGSNKQFF. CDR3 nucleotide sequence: TGTGCCAGCAGCCCTATCGTTGATGCTAGCGGGAGCAATAAGCAGTTCTTC.

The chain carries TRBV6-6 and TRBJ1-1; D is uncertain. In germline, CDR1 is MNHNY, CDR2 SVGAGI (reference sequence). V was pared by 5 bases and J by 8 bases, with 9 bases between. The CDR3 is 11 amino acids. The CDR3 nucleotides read TGTGCCAGCAGTCAAATCACCGAAGCTTTCTTT. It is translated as CASSQITEAFF.

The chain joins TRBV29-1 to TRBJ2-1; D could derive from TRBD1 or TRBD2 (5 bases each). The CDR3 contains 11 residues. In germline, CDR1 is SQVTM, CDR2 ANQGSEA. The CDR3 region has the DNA TGCAGTGCTGGGACCCGCAATGAGCAGTTCTTC. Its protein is CSAGTRNEQFF.

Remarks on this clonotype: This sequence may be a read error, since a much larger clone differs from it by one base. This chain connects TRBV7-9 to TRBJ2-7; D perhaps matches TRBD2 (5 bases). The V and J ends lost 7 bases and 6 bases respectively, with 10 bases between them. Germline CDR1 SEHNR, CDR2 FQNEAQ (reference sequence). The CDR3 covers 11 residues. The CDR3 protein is CASNKGGEQYF. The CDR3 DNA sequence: TGTGCCAGCAACAAAGGAGGCGAGCAGTACTTC.

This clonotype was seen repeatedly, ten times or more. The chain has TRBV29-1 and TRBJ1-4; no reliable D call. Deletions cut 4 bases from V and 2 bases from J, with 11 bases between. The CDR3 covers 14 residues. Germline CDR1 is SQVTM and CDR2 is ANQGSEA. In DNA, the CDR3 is TGCAGCGTTGGAGTGACCTCTACTAATGAAAAACTGTTTTTT. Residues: CSVGVTSTNEKLFF.

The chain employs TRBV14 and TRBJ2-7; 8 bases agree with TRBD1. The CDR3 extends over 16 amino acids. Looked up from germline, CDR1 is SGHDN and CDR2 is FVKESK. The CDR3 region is CPSSLRGTGTAYEQYF. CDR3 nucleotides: TGTCCAAGCAGCCTCAGGGGGACAGGAACTGCCTACGAGCAGTACTTC. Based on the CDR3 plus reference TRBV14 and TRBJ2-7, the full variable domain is EAGVTQFPSHSVIEKGQTVTLRCDPISGHDNLYWYRRVMGKEIKFLLHFVKESKQDESGMPNNRFLAERTGGTYSTLKVQPAELEDSGVYFCPSSLRGTGTAYEQYFGPGTRLTVT.

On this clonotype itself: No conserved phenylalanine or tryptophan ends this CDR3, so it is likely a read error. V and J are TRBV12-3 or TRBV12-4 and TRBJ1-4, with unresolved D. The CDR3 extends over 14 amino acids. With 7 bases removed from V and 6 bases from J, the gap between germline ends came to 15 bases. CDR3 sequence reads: CASKLTCSDEKLFL. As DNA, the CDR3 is TGTGCCAGCAAATTGACATGTTCAGATGAAAAACTGTTTCTT.

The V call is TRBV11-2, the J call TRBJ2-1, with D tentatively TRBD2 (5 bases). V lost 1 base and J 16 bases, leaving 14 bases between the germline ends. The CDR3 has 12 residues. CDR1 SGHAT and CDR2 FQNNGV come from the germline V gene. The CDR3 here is CASSLAGNEYFF. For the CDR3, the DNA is TGTGCCAGCAGCTTAGCCGGGAATGAGTACTTCTTC.

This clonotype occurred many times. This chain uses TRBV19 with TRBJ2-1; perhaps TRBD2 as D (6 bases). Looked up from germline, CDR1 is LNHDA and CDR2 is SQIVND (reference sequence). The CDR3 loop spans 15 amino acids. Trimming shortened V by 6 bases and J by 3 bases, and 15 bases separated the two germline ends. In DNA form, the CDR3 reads TGTGCCAGTAGCCTGGTCGGAGGGATCTACAATGAGCAGTTCTTC. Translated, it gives CASSLVGGIYNEQFF.

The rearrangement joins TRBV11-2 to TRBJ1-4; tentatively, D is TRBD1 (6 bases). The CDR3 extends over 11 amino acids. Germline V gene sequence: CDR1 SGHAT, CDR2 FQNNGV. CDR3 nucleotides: TGTGCTGGCAGATTACAGGGCCCACTGTTTTTT. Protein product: CAGRLQGPLFF.

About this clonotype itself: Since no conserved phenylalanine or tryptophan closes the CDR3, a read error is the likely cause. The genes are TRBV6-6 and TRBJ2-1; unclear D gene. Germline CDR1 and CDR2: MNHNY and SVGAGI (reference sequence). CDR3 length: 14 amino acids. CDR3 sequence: CVRMNLHFYNEQFS. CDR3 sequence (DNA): TGTGTCAGGATGAACCTGCACTTCTACAATGAGCAGTTCTCC.

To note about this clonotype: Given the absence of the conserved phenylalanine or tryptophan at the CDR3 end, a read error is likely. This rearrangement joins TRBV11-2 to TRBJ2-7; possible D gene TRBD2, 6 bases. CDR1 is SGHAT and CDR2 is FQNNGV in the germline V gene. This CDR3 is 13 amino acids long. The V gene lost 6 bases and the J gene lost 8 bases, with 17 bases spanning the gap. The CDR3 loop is CASSTEGLYKQYL. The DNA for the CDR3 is TGTGCCAGCAGTACGGAGGGCCTTTACAAGCAGTACTTA.

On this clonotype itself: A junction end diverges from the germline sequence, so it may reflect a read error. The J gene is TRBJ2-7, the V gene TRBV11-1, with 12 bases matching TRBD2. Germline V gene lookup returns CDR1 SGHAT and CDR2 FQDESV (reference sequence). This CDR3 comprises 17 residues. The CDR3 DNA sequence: TGTGCCAGCAGCTTAACTAGCGGGAGGACGTATTCCTACGAACAGTACTTC. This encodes CASSLTSGRTYSYEQYF.

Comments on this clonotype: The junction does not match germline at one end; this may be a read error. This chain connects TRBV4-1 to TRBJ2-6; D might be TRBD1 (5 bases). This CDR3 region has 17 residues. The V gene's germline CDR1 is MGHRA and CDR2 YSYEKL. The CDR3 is CASSQGPGSTGANVLTF. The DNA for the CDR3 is TGCGCCAGCAGTCAAGGTCCAGGATCCACTGGGGCCAACGTTCTGACTTTC.

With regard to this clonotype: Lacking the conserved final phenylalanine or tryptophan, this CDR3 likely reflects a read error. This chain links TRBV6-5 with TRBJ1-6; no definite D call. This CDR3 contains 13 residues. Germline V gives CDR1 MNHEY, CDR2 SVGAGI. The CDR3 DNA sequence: TGTGCCAGCAGGGCTTGGTATATTTCACCCCTCCACTCT. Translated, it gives CASRAWYISPLHS.

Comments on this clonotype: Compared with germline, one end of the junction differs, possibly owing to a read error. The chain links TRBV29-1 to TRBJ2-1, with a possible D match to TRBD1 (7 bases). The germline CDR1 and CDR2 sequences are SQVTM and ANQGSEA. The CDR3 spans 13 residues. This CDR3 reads CSVEGTEENEHFF. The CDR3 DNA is TGCAGCGTGGAGGGGACAGAAGAGAATGAGCACTTCTTC.